The sequence of this T cell receptor beta chain was determined in a study of circulating CD8 cells and anti-PD-1 response in melanoma. Study context: Every 2 weeks, patients got 3 mg/kg nivolumab intravenously.

Study outcomes and limitations: TIGIT repertoires were least diverse, DNEG repertoires most diverse. Subset repertoires were largely private at M1, with under 7% shared. Generally, no replicate experiments were performed.

The CDR3 is made up of 12 amino acids. Germline V lookup: CDR1 SGHAT, CDR2 FQNNGV. Trimming left V 5 bases short and J 7 bases short, with 12 bases between. The QIAseq Immune Repertoire TCR panel built the libraries from approximately 15 ng of total RNA. TCRdb re-derived calls from the reads in MiXCR, one entry per CDR3 protein. The sample has roughly 1,500 distinct CDR3 sequences, about 9.3% seen once. From live CD3+CD8+TCRalphabeta+ cells, four PD-1 and/or TIGIT subsets were sorted. This clonotype is medium-sized in the sample. What it recognizes is unknown. The chain carries TRBV11-2 and TRBJ2-7, with D possibly being TRBD1 (5 bases). The sample here was CD8+ T cells from PBMCs, taken at baseline or after one month of anti-PD-1 therapy (not recorded which). This TCR derives from a human donor with melanoma. CDR3 nucleotide sequence: TGTGCCAGCAGCCCAGATGGGGCGGAGCAGTACTTC. It is translated as CASSPDGAEQYF. The full variable domain, rest sourced from reference TRBV11-2 and TRBJ2-7, is EAGVAQSPRYKIIEKRQSVAFWCNPISGHATLYWYQQILGQGPKLLIQFQNNGVVDDSQLPKDRFSAERLKGVDSTLKIQPAKLEDSAVYLCASSPDGAEQYFGPGTRLTVT.